The rows below give T cell receptor beta chains drawn from one sample of a study of cytomegalovirus exposure and HLA in healthy donors. The repertoire was sequenced with immunoSEQ multiplex PCR; TCRdb's copy has only in-frame clones and lacks some. The data hold about 160,000 clones, with about 80% observed a single time. The sequencing sample was made of PBMCs. Source of these receptors: a girl aged 10-17 years in good health and CMV-seropositive. CDR3s include the opening cysteine and the closing phenylalanine or tryptophan. The D gene is left open where the match is weak. The size of a clone is reported for some rows only, either as once, few or many, or as a class for expanded clones.

D gene	J gene	clone size	V gene	CDR3 DNA	CDR3 protein
TRBD2	TRBJ2-1	NA	TRBV9	TGTGCCAGCAGCCCTGGACTAGCGGCTATATACAATGAGCAGTTCTTC	CASSPGLAAIYNEQFF
TRBD1	TRBJ1-1	NA	TRBV14	TGTGCCAGCAGCCACTTCGGACAGGGAGGGAGCACTGAAGCTTTCTTT	CASSHFGQGGSTEAFF
NA	TRBJ2-2	NA	TRBV18	TGTGCCAGCTCGCAAAGACAACTAGATGCCGGGGAGCTGTTTTTT	CASSQRQLDAGELFF
TRBD1	TRBJ2-1	NA	TRBV6-6	TGTGCCAGCGGCCAGCCAGGGGGCCTCGTCGATGAGCAGTTCTTC	CASGQPGGLVDEQFF
TRBD2	TRBJ2-5	NA	TRBV5-4	TGTGCCAGCAGCTTCCCCCGGACTAGCGACTACCAAGAGACCCAGTACTTC	CASSFPRTSDYQETQYF
NA	TRBJ1-1	few	TRBV9	TGTGCCAGCAGCGTCGGGGTTCGGGGGGACGCTGAAGCTTTCTTT	CASSVGVRGDAEAFF
NA	TRBJ2-7	NA	TRBV25-1	TGTGCCAGCAGTGAATCGTCCCTAGAAGCCGTATACGAGCAGTACTTC	CASSESSLEAVYEQYF
TRBD2	TRBJ2-1	NA	TRBV25-1	TGTGCCAGCAGACCAGAGGAGCGGGGGGCCACTGAGCAGTTCTTC	CASRPEERGATEQFF
TRBD2	TRBJ2-7	NA	TRBV28	TGTGCCAGCACCGCGGGCGGGGGCTACGAGCAGTACTTC	CASTAGGGYEQYF
TRBD1	TRBJ2-6	NA	TRBV30	TGTGCCTGGGGACAGGGAATGGGGGCCAACGTCCTGACTTTC	CAWGQGMGANVLTF
TRBD2	TRBJ2-7	NA	TRBV6-5	TGTGCCAGCAGTTACCCCAGTAGCGGGGGGGCTGCCGAGCAGTACTTC	CASSYPSSGGAAEQYF
NA	TRBJ1-5	NA	TRBV2	TGTGCCAGCAGTGACCCTGAGGCAGCCTACAATCAGCCCCAGCATTTT	CASSDPEAAYNQPQHF
NA	TRBJ2-3	NA	TRBV7-9	TGTGCCAGCAGCTTAGCGGTGTTAGGGGACACAGATACGCAGTATTTT	CASSLAVLGDTDTQYF
TRBD1	TRBJ2-7	NA	TRBV29-1	TGCAGCGTTGGGGGACAGTCCTACGAGCAGTACTTC	CSVGGQSYEQYF
NA	TRBJ1-3	few	TRBV2	TGTGCCAGCAGTAGGGACACCGCTGGCTCTGGAAACACCATATATTTT	CASSRDTAGSGNTIYF